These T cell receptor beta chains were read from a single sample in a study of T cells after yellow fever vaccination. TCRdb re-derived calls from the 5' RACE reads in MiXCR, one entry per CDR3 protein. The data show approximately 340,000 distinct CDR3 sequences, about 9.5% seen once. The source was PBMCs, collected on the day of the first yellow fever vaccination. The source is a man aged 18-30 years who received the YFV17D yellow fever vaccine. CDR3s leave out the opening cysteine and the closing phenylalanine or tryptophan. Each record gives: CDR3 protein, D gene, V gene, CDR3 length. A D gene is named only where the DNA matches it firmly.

CDR3 protein: ASSRDWAQPQH
D gene: -
V gene: TRBV6-1
CDR3 length: 11

CDR3 protein: ASTRRSEQF
D gene: -
V gene: TRBV12-3/TRBV12-4
CDR3 length: 9

CDR3 protein: ASSPQGPTNTGELF
D gene: -
V gene: TRBV18
CDR3 length: 14

CDR3 protein: ASSAPGTEAF
D gene: -
V gene: TRBV5-1
CDR3 length: 10

CDR3 protein: ASSILTGLQPQH
D gene: TRBD1
V gene: TRBV7-2
CDR3 length: 12

CDR3 protein: SVEGSGSEETQY
D gene: -
V gene: TRBV29-1
CDR3 length: 12

CDR3 protein: ASQTEYNEQF
D gene: -
V gene: TRBV7-8
CDR3 length: 10

CDR3 protein: ASRGLNTEAF
D gene: -
V gene: TRBV7-2
CDR3 length: 10

CDR3 protein: ASSPQGAGRNQPQH
D gene: TRBD1
V gene: TRBV12-3/TRBV12-4
CDR3 length: 14

CDR3 protein: ASSSTQGNIAKNIQY
D gene: -
V gene: TRBV7-2
CDR3 length: 15

CDR3 protein: ASSPGAAYEQY
D gene: -
V gene: TRBV18
CDR3 length: 11

CDR3 protein: SAKGPARGGTDTQY
D gene: TRBD2
V gene: TRBV20-1
CDR3 length: 14

CDR3 protein: ASSSFAKSSYNEQF
D gene: -
V gene: TRBV6-2/TRBV6-3
CDR3 length: 14

CDR3 protein: ASSLTYGNSPLH
D gene: -
V gene: TRBV7-3
CDR3 length: 12

CDR3 protein: ASSLGGSNTGELF
D gene: -
V gene: TRBV7-3
CDR3 length: 13

CDR3 protein: SASRGRGNTEAF
D gene: -
V gene: TRBV20-1
CDR3 length: 12

CDR3 protein: ASSQGGRSIYGYT
D gene: -
V gene: TRBV4-3
CDR3 length: 13

CDR3 protein: ASSFRPYEQY
D gene: -
V gene: TRBV7-8
CDR3 length: 10

CDR3 protein: ASSPRQGTDTQY
D gene: TRBD1
V gene: TRBV12-3/TRBV12-4
CDR3 length: 12

CDR3 protein: ASSATLIGAF
D gene: -
V gene: TRBV7-2
CDR3 length: 10

CDR3 protein: ASTGRGGDTGELF
D gene: TRBD2
V gene: TRBV28
CDR3 length: 13

CDR3 protein: SVEDPQGARDGYT
D gene: TRBD1
V gene: TRBV29-1
CDR3 length: 13